This T cell receptor (beta chain) was identified during a study of shared T cell receptors in the human thymus. A few counts support this clone. Sequencing was performed with immunoSEQ multiplex PCR; in TCRdb, only in-frame clones are kept and a portion is missing. The sample lists hundreds of thousands of clones; 78% were seen once. The V and J ends lost 6 bases and 6 bases, in that order; junction bases with no gene match: 11. The CDR3 loop spans 16 amino acids. Germline values: CDR1 MNHEY, CDR2 SMNVEV (reference sequence). The data also belong to a second study, concerning human thymus T cells. That publication notes: The source of the thymus tissue was resections taken during corrective heart surgery.

Sequencing was carried out using thymocytes. The receptor's source is a boy under three years old with a congenital heart defect. The rearrangement links TRBV27 to TRBJ2-3, with TRBD2 matching 11 bases. CDR3 region: CASSERLAGMGDTQYF. CDR3 DNA sequence: TGTGCCAGCAGCGAAAGACTAGCGGGAATGGGTGATACGCAGTATTTT.